This record concerns one T cell receptor beta chain sequence. Its antigen remains unknown. These data belong to a study of CD8 T cells in ankylosing spondylitis. General observations from the study: Previously reported in reactive arthritis synovial fluid and blood were some of the motif variants. The clones that were linked to disease were reported to be significantly enriched in matched synovial fluid samples from ankylosing spondylitis patients.

MiXCR, run by TCRdb on the 5' RACE reads, gives a single entry per CDR3 protein. The sample contains 300,000 to 350,000 distinct CDR3 sequences, roughly 14% of which appear only once. The sequencing input was blood, either unsorted or a sorted T cell fraction (not recorded which). This receptor was identified in a male donor with ankylosing spondylitis or in good health (not recorded which).

The CDR3 bases are TGCGCCAGCAGCCACCCCGGTTCTAGCACAGATACGCAGTATTTT. Translation: CASSHPGSSTDTQYF. This chain uses TRBV4-1 with TRBJ2-3; D gene unclear. This CDR3 has 15 amino acids. V lost 3 bases and J lost 0, with 10 bases in between. Germline values: CDR1 MGHRA, CDR2 YSYEKL.